This T cell receptor (beta chain) came from a study of T cells after yellow fever vaccination. This CDR3 has 13 residues. Looked up from germline, CDR1 is SGHNT and CDR2 is YENEEA. V lost 5 bases, J lost 5 bases, and 9 bases lay in between. Via MiXCR, TCRdb re-called the 5' RACE reads, giving one row per CDR3 protein. The table includes more than 450,000 distinct CDR3 sequences, just over 20% detected once. The starting material was PBMCs, obtained approximately 20 days after the first yellow fever vaccination. The rearrangement joins TRBV11-3 to TRBJ2-2, with D hard to call. This receptor was identified in a man aged 18 to 30 who received the YFV17D yellow fever vaccine. The CDR3 sequence is CASSPDLTGELFF. In nucleotides, the CDR3 is TGTGCCAGCAGCCCGGACCTTACCGGGGAGCTGTTTTTT. The whole variable domain, filled in from reference TRBV11-3 and TRBJ2-2, reads EAGVVQSPRYKIIEKKQPVAFWCNPISGHNTLYWYLQNLGQGPELLIRYENEEAVDDSQLPKDRFSAERLKGVDSTLKIQPAELGDSAVYLCASSPDLTGELFFGEGSRLTVL.